These 11 T cell receptor beta chains originate from one sample sequenced in a study of blood T cell repertoires in COVID-19. Profiling relied on immunoSEQ multiplex PCR, and the TCRdb table lists in-frame clones only, not all of them. This table holds approximately 140,000 clones, around 85% found once. Sequenced: peripheral blood. These receptors all stem from a woman aged 40 to 49 with active or convalescent COVID-19.

The chain couples TRBV24-1 to TRBJ1-1; D is unresolved. There are 11 residues in the CDR3. Germline CDR1 is KGHDR and CDR2 is SFDVKD. Between the trimmed V and J ends, which lost 7 bases and 4 bases, there was a span of 6 bases. The DNA for the CDR3 is TGTGCCACCAGGGAGGGCACTGAAGCTTTCTTT. Amino acids: CATREGTEAFF.

This clone was picked up a small number of times. The chain has TRBV5-1 and TRBJ1-4; a possible D gene is TRBD1 (5 bases). CDR3 length: 15 residues. The V and J ends lost 1 base and 0 bases respectively, with 7 bases between them. In germline, CDR1 is SGHRS, CDR2 YFSETQ. The CDR3 region is CASSLQGPTNEKLFF. DNA for the CDR3: TGCGCCAGCAGCTTGCAGGGCCCAACTAATGAAAAACTGTTTTTT.

The rearrangement links TRBV15 to TRBJ1-4; possible D gene TRBD1, 5 bases. From germline, CDR1 is LNHNV and CDR2 YYDKDF (reference sequence). The CDR3 consists of 15 residues. V was clipped by 5 bases and J by 1 base, with 11 bases between them. CDR3: CATSARQRTNEKLFF. CDR3 DNA: TGTGCCACCAGCGCCCGACAGCGAACTAATGAAAAACTGTTTTTT.

The chain combines TRBV2 with TRBJ2-7; 7 bases are shared with TRBD2. CDR3 length: 13 residues. The trim removed 8 bases at V and 2 bases at J, leaving 6 bases unmatched. Germline V gives CDR1 SNHLY, CDR2 FYNNEI. CDR3 DNA: TGTGCCAGCCGAGCCGGGACTACCTACGAGCAGTACTTC. Translation gives CASRAGTTYEQYF.

The chain links TRBV10-1 to TRBJ2-2, with unresolved D. CDR1 is WNHNN and CDR2 is SYGVQD in the germline V gene (reference sequence). Trimming removed 2 bases from V and 5 bases from J, with 3 bases in between. The CDR3 runs 12 residues. The CDR3 loop reads CASSEITGELFF. The CDR3 DNA follows: TGCGCCAGCAGTGAGATAACCGGGGAGCTGTTTTTT.

V gene TRBV5-1 combines with J gene TRBJ2-7; tentative D call: TRBD1 (5 bases). Germline loops: CDR1 SGHRS, CDR2 YFSETQ. V was clipped by 3 bases and J by 4 bases, with 14 bases between them. The CDR3 loop spans 14 amino acids. The CDR3 here is CASSSDTGRYEQYF. The DNA for the CDR3 is TGCGCCAGCAGCTCAGATACAGGACGATACGAGCAGTACTTC.

The chain employs TRBV6-2 or TRBV6-3 and TRBJ1-5, with D unclear. The V and J ends lost 5 bases and 1 base respectively, with 18 bases between them. Germline values: CDR1 MNHEY, CDR2 SVGEGT. The CDR3 loop spans 17 amino acids. In DNA form, the CDR3 reads TGTGCCAGCAGTATCCGCCCATACCGGGAGAGCAATCAGCCCCAGCATTTT. This translates into CASSIRPYRESNQPQHF.

This chain links TRBV27 with TRBJ1-5; D is unclear. The CDR3 totals 15 residues. In germline, CDR1 is MNHEY, CDR2 SMNVEV (reference sequence). Deletions cut 3 bases from V and 2 bases from J, with 11 bases between. In DNA form, the CDR3 reads TGTGCCAGCAGTTTGTCTCGGGTGGGCAATCAGCCCCAGCATTTT. Translating gives CASSLSRVGNQPQHF.

The chain recombines TRBV15 with TRBJ1-5; D is perhaps TRBD1 (5 bases). Germline assignment: CDR1 LNHNV and CDR2 YYDKDF (reference sequence). With 4 bases removed from V and 5 bases from J, the gap between germline ends came to 12 bases. This CDR3 has 14 residues. CDR3 nucleotides: TGTGCCACCAGCAAGGGGCGTCAGGATCAGCCCCAGCATTTT. Amino acid sequence: CATSKGRQDQPQHF.

V is TRBV28 and J is TRBJ2-7; 7 bases agree with TRBD1. CDR1 MDHEN and CDR2 SYDVKM come from the germline V gene. The CDR3 sequence is 15 residues long. The trim removed 6 bases at V and 2 bases at J, leaving 10 bases unmatched. DNA for the CDR3: TGTGCCAGCAGAACCGACAGGGAAGGGACCTACGAGCAGTACTTC. This codes for CASRTDREGTYEQYF.

The chain joins TRBV9 to TRBJ1-4, with D perhaps matching TRBD1 (5 bases). Deletions cut 0 bases from V and 4 bases from J, with 10 bases between. This CDR3 has 15 amino acids. CDR1 and CDR2 from the germline V gene are SGDLS and YYNGEE. Here the CDR3 reads CASSVAGGNNEKLFF. The CDR3 nucleotides are TGTGCCAGCAGCGTAGCGGGGGGTAATAATGAAAAACTGTTTTTT.